This is a list of T cell receptor beta chains from one sample in a study of control samples from healthy donors and cancer patients. TCRdb keeps only in-frame clones here, not all; method: immunoSEQ multiplex PCR. Of roughly 120,000 clones listed, 75% to 90% are singletons. Sequencing was carried out using PBMCs. The receptor source for this set is a woman between 50 and 59 years old with colorectal cancer. The CDR3 runs from the conserved cysteine through the conserved F or W. Fields, in order: J gene, V gene, CDR3 protein.

TRBJ1-5,TRBV19,CASRNRGDGRNQPQHF
TRBJ2-5,TRBV3-1/TRBV3-2,CASSFEITQETQYF
TRBJ2-7,TRBV7-2,CASSRTSGRYDEQYF
TRBJ1-1,TRBV6-2/TRBV6-3,CASSWRTGINTEAFF
TRBJ2-1,TRBV6-5,CASSPRRSSYNEQFF
TRBJ2-7,TRBV24-1,CATSDSSTVPYEQYF
TRBJ2-5,TRBV27,CASSLRRQETQYF
TRBJ2-2,TRBV5-5,CASSFLQVNTGELFF
TRBJ1-6,TRBV4-2,CASSPRGDNSPLHF
TRBJ1-2,TRBV5-5,CASSDLQVYGYTF
TRBJ2-6,TRBV15,CATSRGTGHLSGANVLTF